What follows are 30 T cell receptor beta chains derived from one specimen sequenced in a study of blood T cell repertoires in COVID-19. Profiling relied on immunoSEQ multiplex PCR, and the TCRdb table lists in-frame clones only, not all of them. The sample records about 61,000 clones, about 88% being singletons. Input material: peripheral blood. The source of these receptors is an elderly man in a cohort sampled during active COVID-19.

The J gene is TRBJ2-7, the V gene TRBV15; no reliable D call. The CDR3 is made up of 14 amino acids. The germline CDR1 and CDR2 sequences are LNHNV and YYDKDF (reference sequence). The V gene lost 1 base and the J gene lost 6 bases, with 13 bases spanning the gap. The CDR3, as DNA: TGTGCCACCAGCAGAGCCTCGGAGAGTCGCGAGCAGTACTTC. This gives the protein CATSRASESREQYF.

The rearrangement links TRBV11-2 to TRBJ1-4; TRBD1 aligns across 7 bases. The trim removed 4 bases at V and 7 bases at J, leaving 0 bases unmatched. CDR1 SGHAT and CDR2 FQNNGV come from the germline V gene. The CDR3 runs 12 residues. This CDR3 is CASSWDSEKLFF. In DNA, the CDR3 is TGTGCCAGCAGCTGGGACAGTGAAAAACTGTTTTTT.

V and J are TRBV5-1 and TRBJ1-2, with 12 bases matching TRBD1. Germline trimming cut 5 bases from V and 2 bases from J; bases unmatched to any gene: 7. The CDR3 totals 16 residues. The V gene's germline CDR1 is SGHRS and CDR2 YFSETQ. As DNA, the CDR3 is TGCGCCAGCAGACCAGGAGGGACAGGGGGCAACTATGGCTACACCTTC. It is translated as CASRPGGTGGNYGYTF.

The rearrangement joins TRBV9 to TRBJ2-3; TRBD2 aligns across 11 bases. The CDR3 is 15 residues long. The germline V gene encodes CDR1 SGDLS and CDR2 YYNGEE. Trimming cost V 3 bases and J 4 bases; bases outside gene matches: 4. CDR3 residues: CASSEGLAVADTQYF. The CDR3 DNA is TGTGCCAGCAGCGAGGGACTAGCGGTAGCAGATACGCAGTATTTT. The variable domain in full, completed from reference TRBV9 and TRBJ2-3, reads DSGVTQTPKHLITATGQRVTLRCSPRSGDLSVYWYQQSLDQGLQFLIQYYNGEERAKGNILERFSAQQFPDLHSELNLSSLELGDSALYFCASSEGLAVADTQYFGPGTRLTVL.

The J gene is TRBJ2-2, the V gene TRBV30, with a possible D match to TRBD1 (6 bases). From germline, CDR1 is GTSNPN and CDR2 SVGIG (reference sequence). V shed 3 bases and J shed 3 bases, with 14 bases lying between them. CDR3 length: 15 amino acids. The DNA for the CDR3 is TGTGCCTGGAGAAGAGGGGGTGGGTACACCGGGGAGCTGTTTTTT. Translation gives CAWRRGGGYTGELFF.

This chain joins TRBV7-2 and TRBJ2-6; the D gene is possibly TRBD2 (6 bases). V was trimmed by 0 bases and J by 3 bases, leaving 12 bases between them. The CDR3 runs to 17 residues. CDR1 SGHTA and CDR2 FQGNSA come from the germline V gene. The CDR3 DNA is TGTGCCAGCAGCTTAGCTGGGGCGGGGTTTGGGGCCAACGTCCTGACTTTC. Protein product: CASSLAGAGFGANVLTF. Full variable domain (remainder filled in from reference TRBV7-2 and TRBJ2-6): GAGVSQSPSNKVTEKGKDVELRCDPISGHTALYWYRQSLGQGLEFLIYFQGNSAPDKSGLPSDRFSAERTGGSVSTLTIQRTQQEDSAVYLCASSLAGAGFGANVLTFGAGSRLTVL.

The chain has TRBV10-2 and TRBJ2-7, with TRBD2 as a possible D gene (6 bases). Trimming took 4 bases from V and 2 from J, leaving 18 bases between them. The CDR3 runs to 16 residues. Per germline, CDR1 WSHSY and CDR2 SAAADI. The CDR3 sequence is CASSGDGRDAAYEQYF. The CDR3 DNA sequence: TGCGCCAGCAGTGGGGATGGGCGGGACGCAGCCTACGAGCAGTACTTC.

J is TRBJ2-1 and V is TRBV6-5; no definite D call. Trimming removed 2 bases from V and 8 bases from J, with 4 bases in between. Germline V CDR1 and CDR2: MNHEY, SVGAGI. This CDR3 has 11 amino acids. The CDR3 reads CASSYLYEQFF. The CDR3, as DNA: TGTGCCAGCAGTTACCTCTATGAGCAGTTCTTC.

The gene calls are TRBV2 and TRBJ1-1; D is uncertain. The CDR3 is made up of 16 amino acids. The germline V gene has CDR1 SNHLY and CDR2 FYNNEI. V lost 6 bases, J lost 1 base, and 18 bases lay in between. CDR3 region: CASRPLPQVSNTEAFF. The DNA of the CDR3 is TGTGCCAGCAGACCATTGCCCCAGGTTTCGAACACTGAAGCTTTCTTT.

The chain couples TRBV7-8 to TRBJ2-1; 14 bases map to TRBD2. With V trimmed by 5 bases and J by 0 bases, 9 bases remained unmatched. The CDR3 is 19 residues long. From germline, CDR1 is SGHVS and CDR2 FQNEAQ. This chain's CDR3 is CASSTRLAGGGSSYNEQFF. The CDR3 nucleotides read TGTGCCAGCAGCACCCGACTAGCGGGAGGGGGGAGCTCCTACAATGAGCAGTTCTTC.

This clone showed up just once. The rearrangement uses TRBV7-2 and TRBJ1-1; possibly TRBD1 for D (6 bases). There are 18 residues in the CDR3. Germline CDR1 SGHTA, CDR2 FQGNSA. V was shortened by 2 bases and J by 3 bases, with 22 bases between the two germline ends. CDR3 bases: TGTGCCAGCAGCTTATATGGGAGAGGATATGCAGGGGACACTGAAGCTTTCTTT. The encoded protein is CASSLYGRGYAGDTEAFF. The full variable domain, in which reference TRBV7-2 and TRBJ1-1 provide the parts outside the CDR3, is GAGVSQSPSNKVTEKGKDVELRCDPISGHTALYWYRQSLGQGLEFLIYFQGNSAPDKSGLPSDRFSAERTGGSVSTLTIQRTQQEDSAVYLCASSLYGRGYAGDTEAFFGQGTRLTVV.

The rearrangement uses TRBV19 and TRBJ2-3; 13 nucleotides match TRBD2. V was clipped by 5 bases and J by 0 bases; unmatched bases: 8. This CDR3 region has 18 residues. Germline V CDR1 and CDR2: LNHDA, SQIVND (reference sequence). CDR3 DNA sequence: TGTGCCAGTAGTTCCGGACTAGCGGGAGAGTTTAGCACAGATACGCAGTATTTT. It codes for CASSSGLAGEFSTDTQYF.

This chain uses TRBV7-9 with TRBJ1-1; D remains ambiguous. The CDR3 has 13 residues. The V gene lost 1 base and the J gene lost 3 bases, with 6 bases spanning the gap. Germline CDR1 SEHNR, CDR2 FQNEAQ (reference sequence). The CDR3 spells CASSLVGDTEAFF. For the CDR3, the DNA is TGTGCCAGCAGCTTAGTCGGAGACACTGAAGCTTTCTTT.

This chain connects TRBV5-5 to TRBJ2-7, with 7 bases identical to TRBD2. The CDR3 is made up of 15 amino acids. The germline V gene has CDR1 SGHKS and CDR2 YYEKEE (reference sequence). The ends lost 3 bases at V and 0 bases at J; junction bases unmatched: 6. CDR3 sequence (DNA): TGTGCCAGCAGCTCCCCAGCGGGGAGCTCCTACGAGCAGTACTTC. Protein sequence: CASSSPAGSSYEQYF.

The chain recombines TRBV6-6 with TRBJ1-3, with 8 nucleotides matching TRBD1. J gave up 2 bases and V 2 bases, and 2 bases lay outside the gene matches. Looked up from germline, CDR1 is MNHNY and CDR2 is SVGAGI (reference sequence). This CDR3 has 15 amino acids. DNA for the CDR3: TGTGCCAGCAGTTACCCGGGACAGGCTGGAAACACCATATATTTT. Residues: CASSYPGQAGNTIYF.

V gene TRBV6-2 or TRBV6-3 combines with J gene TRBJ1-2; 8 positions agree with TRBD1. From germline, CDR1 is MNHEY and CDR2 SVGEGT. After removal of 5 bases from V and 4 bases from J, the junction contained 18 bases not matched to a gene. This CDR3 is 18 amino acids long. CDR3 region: CASSLLLDRGSLFYGYTF. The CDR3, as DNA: TGTGCCAGCAGTCTTCTCCTCGACAGGGGCTCCCTCTTCTATGGCTACACCTTC.

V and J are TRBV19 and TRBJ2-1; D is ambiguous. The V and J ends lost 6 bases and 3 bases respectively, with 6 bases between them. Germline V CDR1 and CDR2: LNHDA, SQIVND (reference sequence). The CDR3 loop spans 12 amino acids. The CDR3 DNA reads TGTGCCAGTAGCGGTCTCTACAATGAGCAGTTCTTC. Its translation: CASSGLYNEQFF.

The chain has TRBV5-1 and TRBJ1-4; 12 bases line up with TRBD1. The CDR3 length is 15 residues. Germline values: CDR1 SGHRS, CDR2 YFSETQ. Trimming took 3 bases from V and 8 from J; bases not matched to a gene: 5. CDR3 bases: TGCGCCAGCAGCTCCGGGACAGGGGGCAACGAAAAACTGTTTTTT. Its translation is CASSSGTGGNEKLFF.

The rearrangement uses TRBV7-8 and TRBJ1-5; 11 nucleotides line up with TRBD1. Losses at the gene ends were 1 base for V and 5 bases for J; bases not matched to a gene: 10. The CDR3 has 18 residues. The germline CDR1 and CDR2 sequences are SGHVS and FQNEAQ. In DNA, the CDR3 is TGTGCCAGCAGCTTAGATCTCTCCGGGACAGGGGGTTATCAGCCCCAGCATTTT. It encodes CASSLDLSGTGGYQPQHF. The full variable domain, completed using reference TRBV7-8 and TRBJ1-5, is GAGVSQSPRYKVAKRGQDVALRCDPISGHVSLFWYQQALGQGPEFLTYFQNEAQLDKSGLPSDRFFAERPEGSVSTLKIQRTQQEDSAVYLCASSLDLSGTGGYQPQHFGDGTRLSIL.

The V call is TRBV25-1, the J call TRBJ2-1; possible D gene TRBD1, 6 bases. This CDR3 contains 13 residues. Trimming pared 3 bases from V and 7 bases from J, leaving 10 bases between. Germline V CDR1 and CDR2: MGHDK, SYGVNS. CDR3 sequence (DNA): TGTGCCAGCAGTGAGCTACAGGGAAATGAGCAGTTCTTC. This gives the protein CASSELQGNEQFF.

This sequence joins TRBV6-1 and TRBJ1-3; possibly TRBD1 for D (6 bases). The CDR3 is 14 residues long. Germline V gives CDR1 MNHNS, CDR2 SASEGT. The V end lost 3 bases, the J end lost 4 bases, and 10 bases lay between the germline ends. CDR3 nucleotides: TGTGCCAGCAGTGAGACAGGTTTCGGAAACACCATATATTTT. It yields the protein CASSETGFGNTIYF.

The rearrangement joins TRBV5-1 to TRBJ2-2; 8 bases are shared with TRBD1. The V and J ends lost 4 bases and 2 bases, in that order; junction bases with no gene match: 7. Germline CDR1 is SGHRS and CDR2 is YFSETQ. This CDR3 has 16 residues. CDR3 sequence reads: CASSPVTGGNTGELFF. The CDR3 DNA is TGCGCCAGCAGCCCAGTCACAGGGGGAAACACCGGGGAGCTGTTTTTT. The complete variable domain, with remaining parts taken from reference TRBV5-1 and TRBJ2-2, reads KAGVTQTPRYLIKTRGQQVTLSCSPISGHRSVSWYQQTPGQGLQFLFEYFSETQRNKGNFPGRFSGRQFSNSRSEMNVSTLELGDSALYLCASSPVTGGNTGELFFGEGSRLTVL.

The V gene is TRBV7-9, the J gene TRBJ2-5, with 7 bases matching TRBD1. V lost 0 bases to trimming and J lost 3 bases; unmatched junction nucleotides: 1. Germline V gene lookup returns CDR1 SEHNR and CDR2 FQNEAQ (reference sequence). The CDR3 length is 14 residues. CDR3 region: CASSLAGQKETQYF. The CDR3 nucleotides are TGTGCCAGCAGCTTAGCGGGACAGAAAGAGACCCAGTACTTC. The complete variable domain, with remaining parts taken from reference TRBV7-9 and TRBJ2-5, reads DTGVSQNPRHKITKRGQNVTFRCDPISEHNRLYWYRQTLGQGPEFLTYFQNEAQLEKSRLLSDRFSAERPKGSFSTLEIQRTEQGDSAMYLCASSLAGQKETQYFGPGTRLLVL.

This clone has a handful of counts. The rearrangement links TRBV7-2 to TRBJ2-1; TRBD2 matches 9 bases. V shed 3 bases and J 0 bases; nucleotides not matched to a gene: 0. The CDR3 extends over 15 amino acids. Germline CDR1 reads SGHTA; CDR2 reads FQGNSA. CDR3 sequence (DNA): TGTGCCAGCAGCTTTAGCGGGAGCTCCTACAATGAGCAGTTCTTC. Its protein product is CASSFSGSSYNEQFF.

This CDR3 is CASSAPGNPEAFF. CDR3 coding DNA: TGTGCCAGCAGCGCCCCAGGAAACCCTGAAGCTTTCTTT. The V call is TRBV11-1, the J call TRBJ1-1, with D unclear. V was cut by 5 bases and J by 6 bases, with 13 bases left in between. The CDR3 is 13 residues long. Germline V gives CDR1 SGHAT, CDR2 FQDESV (reference sequence).

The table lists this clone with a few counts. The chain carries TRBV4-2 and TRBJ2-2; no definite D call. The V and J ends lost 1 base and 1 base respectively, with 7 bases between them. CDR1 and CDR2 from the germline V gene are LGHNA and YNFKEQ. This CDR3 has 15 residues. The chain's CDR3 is CASSQGTVNTGELFF. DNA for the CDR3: TGTGCCAGCAGCCAAGGAACAGTGAACACCGGGGAGCTGTTTTTT.

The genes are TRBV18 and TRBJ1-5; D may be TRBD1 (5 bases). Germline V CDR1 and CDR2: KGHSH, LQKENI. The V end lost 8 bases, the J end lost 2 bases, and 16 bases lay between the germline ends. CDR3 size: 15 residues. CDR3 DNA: TGTGCCAGCCAAGGGGAGGGGACTGGCAATCAGCCCCAGCATTTT. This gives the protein CASQGEGTGNQPQHF.

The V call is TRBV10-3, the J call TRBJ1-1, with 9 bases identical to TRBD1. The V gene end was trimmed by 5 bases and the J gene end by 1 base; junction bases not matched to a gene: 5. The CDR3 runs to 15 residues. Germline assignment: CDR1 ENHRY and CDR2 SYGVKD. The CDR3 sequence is CAISNPGQGNTEAFF. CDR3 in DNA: TGTGCCATCAGTAACCCGGGACAGGGGAACACTGAAGCTTTCTTT.

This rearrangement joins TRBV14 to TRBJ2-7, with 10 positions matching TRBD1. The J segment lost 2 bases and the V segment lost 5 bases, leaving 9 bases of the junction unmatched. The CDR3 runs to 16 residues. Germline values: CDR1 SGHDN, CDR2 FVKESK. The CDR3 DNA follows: TGTGCCAGCAGCAAGGGGGGACAGGGGTCCCCCTACGAGCAGTACTTC. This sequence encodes CASSKGGQGSPYEQYF.

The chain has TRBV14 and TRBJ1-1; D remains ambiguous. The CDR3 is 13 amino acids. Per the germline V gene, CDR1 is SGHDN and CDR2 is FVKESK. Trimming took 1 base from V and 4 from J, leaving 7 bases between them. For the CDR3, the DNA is TGTGCCAGCAGCCAAGGACGGGTCACTGAAGCTTTCTTT. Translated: CASSQGRVTEAFF.